The clone carrying this T cell receptor beta chain occurred many times. Its antigen is not identified. There are 15 residues in the CDR3. The V and J ends lost 1 base and 5 bases respectively, with 14 bases between them. The V gene's germline CDR1 is SNHLY and CDR2 FYNNEI. The data stem from a study of T cells after yellow fever vaccination. Study findings and constraints: In FACS-sorted repertoires, abundant clonotypes from the bulk population could appear as contaminants.

TCRdb reanalysed the 5' RACE reads using MiXCR and keeps one entry per CDR3 protein. Altogether some 300,000 distinct CDR3 sequences are present, about 10% being singletons, with the ten largest covering about 3.5%. The V gene is TRBV2, the J gene TRBJ1-2, with D possibly TRBD1 on 5 matching bases. The sequenced sample was CD4+ T cells sorted from PBMCs, obtained 5 days after the yellow fever booster vaccination. The TCR sequence derives from a man aged 18 to 30 who received the YFV17D yellow fever vaccine. CDR3 sequence (DNA): TGTGCCAGCAGTGAAGTAAGGGGAGAAGAGTATGGCTACACCTTC. It codes for CASSEVRGEEYGYTF.